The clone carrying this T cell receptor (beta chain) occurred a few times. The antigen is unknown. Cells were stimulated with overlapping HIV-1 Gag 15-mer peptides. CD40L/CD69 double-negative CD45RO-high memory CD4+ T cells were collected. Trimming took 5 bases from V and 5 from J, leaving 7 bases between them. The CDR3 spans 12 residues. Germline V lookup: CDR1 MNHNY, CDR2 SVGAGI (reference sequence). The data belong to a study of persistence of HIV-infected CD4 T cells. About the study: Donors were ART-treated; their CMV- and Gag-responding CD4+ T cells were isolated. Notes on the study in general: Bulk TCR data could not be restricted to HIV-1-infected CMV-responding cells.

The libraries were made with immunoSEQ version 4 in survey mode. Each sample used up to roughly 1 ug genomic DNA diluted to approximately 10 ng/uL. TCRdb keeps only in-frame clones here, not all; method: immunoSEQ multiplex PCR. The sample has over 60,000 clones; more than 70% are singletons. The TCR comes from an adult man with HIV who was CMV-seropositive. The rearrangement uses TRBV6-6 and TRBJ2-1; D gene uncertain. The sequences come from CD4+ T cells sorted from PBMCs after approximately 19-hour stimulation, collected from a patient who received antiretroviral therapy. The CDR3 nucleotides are TGTGCCAGCAGTCAACAGAACAATGAGCAGTTCTTC. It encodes CASSQQNNEQFF.